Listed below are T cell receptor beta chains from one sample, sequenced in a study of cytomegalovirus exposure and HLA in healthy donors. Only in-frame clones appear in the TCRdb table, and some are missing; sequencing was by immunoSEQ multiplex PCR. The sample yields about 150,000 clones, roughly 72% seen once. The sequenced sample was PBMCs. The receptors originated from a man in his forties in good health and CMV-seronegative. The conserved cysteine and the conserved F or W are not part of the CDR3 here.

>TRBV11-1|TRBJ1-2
ASSLDVRDGGYT
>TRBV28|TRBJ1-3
ASTSGEVGNTIY
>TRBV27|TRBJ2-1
ASSSRGNGRSEQF
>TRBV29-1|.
SVGTRGGSYEQY
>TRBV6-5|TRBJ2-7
ASRKSSSHEQY
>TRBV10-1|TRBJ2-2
ASSANTGELF
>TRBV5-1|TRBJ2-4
ASSPGVAKNIQY
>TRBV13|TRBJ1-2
ASSLGRGQGDYGYT
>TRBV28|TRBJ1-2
ASSSGTGDGYT
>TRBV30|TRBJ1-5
AWVNPGQGANQPQH
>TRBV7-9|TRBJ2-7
ASSSHTGEQY
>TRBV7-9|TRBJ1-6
ASSSDRGYADSPLH
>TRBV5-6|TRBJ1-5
ASSEGDQPQN
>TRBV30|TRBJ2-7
AWSEGAGRYEQY
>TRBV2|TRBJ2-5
ASSAGWTGEETQY
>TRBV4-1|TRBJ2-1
ASSQDLGGGRDEQF
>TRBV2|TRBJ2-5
ASSGTSGRRETQY
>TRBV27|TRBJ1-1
ASSPRQGENTEAF
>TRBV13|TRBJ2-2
ASSRRRSANTGELF
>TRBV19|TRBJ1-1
ASSMGQVNTEAF
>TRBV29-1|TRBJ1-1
SVDAGSEAF
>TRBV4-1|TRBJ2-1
ASSQGQRGRNEQF
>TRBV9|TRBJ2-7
ASSLSYEQY
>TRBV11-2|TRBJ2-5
ASSTWTGGETQY
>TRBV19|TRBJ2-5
ASSTRILAGKETQY
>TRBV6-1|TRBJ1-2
ASSGVVVSNYGYT
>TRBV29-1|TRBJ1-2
SVDRTGHRGYT
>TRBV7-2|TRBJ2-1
ASSLNSNEQF
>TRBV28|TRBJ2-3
ASSLAGGRDTQY
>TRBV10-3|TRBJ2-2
AISEQGAGELF
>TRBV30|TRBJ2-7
AWRPGSHSYEQY
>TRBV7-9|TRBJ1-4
ASSAQSGREKLF
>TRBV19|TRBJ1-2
ASRQGSTGYT
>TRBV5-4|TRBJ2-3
ASSPRGYTDTQY
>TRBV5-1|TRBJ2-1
ASKTNSGRGYNEQF
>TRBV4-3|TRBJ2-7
ASSQGLAVVYEQY
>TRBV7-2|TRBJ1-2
ASSLTQGEGYT
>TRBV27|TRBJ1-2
ASSLSGGAGHYGYT
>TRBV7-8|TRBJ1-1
ASSFGTGGGTEAF
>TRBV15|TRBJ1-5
ATSRARGYNQPQH
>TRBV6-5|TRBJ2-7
ASREPGQHEQY
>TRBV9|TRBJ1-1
ASDRGQNTEAF
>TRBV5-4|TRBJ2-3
ASSLGLAETSTDTQY
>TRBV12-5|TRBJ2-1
AILPQRGGENNEQF
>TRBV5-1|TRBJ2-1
ASSLGQLGFYNEQF
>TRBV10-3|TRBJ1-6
AISESGTGVTNSPLH
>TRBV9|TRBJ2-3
ASSQGLAGGTSTDTQY
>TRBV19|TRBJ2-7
ASSIQSNYEQY
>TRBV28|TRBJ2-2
AIRGANTGELF
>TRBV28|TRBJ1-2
ASSTPLDGRVRGYT